The 30 T cell receptor beta chains in this list originate from one sample, sequenced in a study of CD8 T cells in Susac syndrome. Reverse transcription used roughly 0.5 to 1 ug RNA and random hexamers. TCRdb redid the calling of the immunoSEQ multiplex PCR reads with MiXCR, one entry per CDR3 protein. This sample has about 150,000 distinct CDR3 sequences, with about 94% found just once. Sequencing was carried out using CD8+ T cells from PBMCs. All receptors derive from a human donor with multiple sclerosis.

V usage is TRBV28 and J usage is TRBJ2-5; no definite D call. Germline V gives CDR1 MDHEN, CDR2 SYDVKM. Trimming stripped 4 bases from V and 1 base from J, with 10 bases between. The CDR3 is made up of 14 amino acids. The CDR3 nucleotides read TGTGCCAGCAGTTGGTTTGCGTCCCAAGAGACCCAGTACTTC. It encodes CASSWFASQETQYF. The full variable domain, completed using reference TRBV28 and TRBJ2-5, is DVKVTQSSRYLVKRTGEKVFLECVQDMDHENMFWYRQDPGLGLRLIYFSYDVKMKEKGDIPEGYSVSREKKERFSLILESASTNQTSMYLCASSWFASQETQYFGPGTRLLVL.

The CDR3 DNA reads TGTGCCAGCACCTCCGGGGGGTTAACCTACGAGCAGTACTTC. It encodes CASTSGGLTYEQYF. The chain has TRBV2 and TRBJ2-7; 7 bases fit TRBD2. Per the germline V gene, CDR1 is SNHLY and CDR2 is FYNNEI. V lost 7 bases, J lost 2 bases, and 8 bases stayed unmatched. The CDR3 has 14 residues. The whole variable domain, filled in from reference TRBV2 and TRBJ2-7, reads EPEVTQTPSHQVTQMGQEVILRCVPISNHLYFYWYRQILGQKVEFLVSFYNNEISEKSEIFDDQFSVERPDGSNFTLKIRSTKLEDSAMYFCASTSGGLTYEQYFGPGTRLTVT.

V is TRBV12-3 or TRBV12-4 and J is TRBJ1-2; tentative D call: TRBD1 (6 bases). The germline V and J ends were trimmed by 5 bases and 7 bases, with 14 bases remaining between them. The CDR3 spans 13 residues. As DNA, the CDR3 is TGTGCCAGCAGTCTCTCGGGGGCTAGTGGCTACACCTTC. Protein: CASSLSGASGYTF.

V gene TRBV20-1 combines with J gene TRBJ2-1; D gene ambiguous. The CDR3 sequence is 12 residues long. Trimming left V 5 bases short and J 4 bases short, with 9 bases between. Germline lookup yields CDR1 DFQATT and CDR2 SNEGSKA (reference sequence). For the CDR3, the DNA is TGCAGTGCTGGCCTCGGATACAATGAGCAGTTCTTC. Protein: CSAGLGYNEQFF.

The gene calls are TRBV5-1 and TRBJ2-7, with D perhaps matching TRBD2 (6 bases). V was trimmed by 1 base and J by 0 bases, leaving 11 bases between them. Germline-derived CDR1 and CDR2 are SGHRS and YFSETQ. The CDR3 runs 15 residues. As DNA, the CDR3 is TGCGCCAGCAGCTTGTACCGGGGGACCTCCTACGAGCAGTACTTC. Encoded protein: CASSLYRGTSYEQYF. Based on the CDR3 plus reference TRBV5-1 and TRBJ2-7, the full variable domain is KAGVTQTPRYLIKTRGQQVTLSCSPISGHRSVSWYQQTPGQGLQFLFEYFSETQRNKGNFPGRFSGRQFSNSRSEMNVSTLELGDSALYLCASSLYRGTSYEQYFGPGTRLTVT.

The gene calls are TRBV20-1 and TRBJ2-3, with D possibly TRBD1 on 6 matching bases. Germline CDR1 is DFQATT and CDR2 is SNEGSKA (reference sequence). The CDR3 runs 16 residues. V was trimmed by 5 bases and J by 1 base, leaving 19 bases between them. In DNA, the CDR3 is TGCAGTGCTCGCGGACAGAGGATACATCGCACAGATACGCAGTATTTT. Encoded protein: CSARGQRIHRTDTQYF.

The chain has TRBV19 and TRBJ1-6; no definite D call. This CDR3 contains 12 residues. The V gene lost 8 bases and the J gene lost 8 bases, with 10 bases spanning the gap. Per the germline V gene, CDR1 is LNHDA and CDR2 is SQIVND (reference sequence). The chain's CDR3 is CASRNGDSPLHF. The CDR3 DNA is TGTGCCAGTCGGAATGGGGATTCACCCCTCCACTTT.

This clonotype appeared once. J is TRBJ2-3 and V is TRBV7-9; D unclear. This CDR3 spans 15 amino acids. Per the germline V gene, CDR1 is SEHNR and CDR2 is FQNEAQ (reference sequence). V gave up 4 bases and J gave up 4 bases, with 15 bases separating them. The CDR3 reads CASSSQSPAPDTQYF. In DNA form, the CDR3 reads TGTGCCAGCAGCTCTCAGAGTCCGGCTCCAGATACGCAGTATTTT.

This chain joins TRBV28 and TRBJ2-7, with 12 bases aligning to TRBD2. In germline, CDR1 is MDHEN, CDR2 SYDVKM. The CDR3 has 18 amino acids. V shed 0 bases, J shed 3 bases, and the junction held 9 bases outside the gene matches. The CDR3 bases are TGTGCCAGCAGTTTATGGCGGCCCACTAGCGGGGGGATCTACGAGCAGTACTTC. Protein sequence: CASSLWRPTSGGIYEQYF. The full variable domain, its missing parts supplied by reference TRBV28 and TRBJ2-7, is DVKVTQSSRYLVKRTGEKVFLECVQDMDHENMFWYRQDPGLGLRLIYFSYDVKMKEKGDIPEGYSVSREKKERFSLILESASTNQTSMYLCASSLWRPTSGGIYEQYFGPGTRLTVT.

This clonotype was counted a few times. The CDR3 protein is CASSQGLNNEQFF. CDR3 bases: TGTGCCAGCAGCCAGGGACTAAACAATGAGCAGTTCTTC. The gene calls are TRBV7-9 and TRBJ2-1; the match to TRBD2 covers 7 bases. J lost 5 bases, V lost 5 bases, and 3 bases had no gene match. CDR1 and CDR2 from the germline V gene are SEHNR and FQNEAQ (reference sequence). CDR3 length: 13 amino acids.

CDR3: CASTIGNTEAFF. In nucleotides, the CDR3 is TGTGCCAGCACTATCGGGAACACTGAAGCTTTCTTT. The V call is TRBV2, the J call TRBJ1-1; D is undetermined. Germline V gene sequence: CDR1 SNHLY, CDR2 FYNNEI. Deletions cut 7 bases from V and 1 base from J, with 7 bases between. This CDR3 region has 12 residues.

The chain uses TRBV30 and TRBJ1-1; D gene uncertain. CDR3 length: 13 amino acids. The V gene's germline CDR1 is GTSNPN and CDR2 SVGIG (reference sequence). Trimming took 0 bases from V and 0 from J, leaving 5 bases between them. CDR3 in amino acids: CAWSVQMNTEAFF. CDR3 bases: TGTGCCTGGAGTGTTCAAATGAACACTGAAGCTTTCTTT.

The V and J genes are TRBV29-1 and TRBJ1-2, with 9 positions matching TRBD1. The CDR3 is made up of 13 amino acids. The germline CDR1 and CDR2 sequences are SQVTM and ANQGSEA. J gave up 7 bases and V 6 bases, and 9 bases lay outside the gene matches. The CDR3 protein is CSVQGTGRVGYTF. The CDR3, as DNA: TGCAGCGTACAAGGGACAGGGCGGGTTGGCTACACCTTC.

CDR3 loop: CATLFRTGANTEAFF. CDR3 nucleotide sequence: TGTGCCACCCTATTCAGAACCGGAGCCAACACTGAAGCTTTCTTT. The rearrangement joins TRBV12-3 or TRBV12-4 to TRBJ1-1; D is uncertain. V dropped 10 bases and J dropped 2 bases, with 20 bases sitting between them. This CDR3 has 15 residues.

The rearrangement links TRBV23-1 to TRBJ1-4; 11 nucleotides line up with TRBD1. TRBV23-1 is filed as an ORF, its function uncertain. The CDR3 has 18 amino acids. V lost 3 bases to trimming and J lost 0 bases; unmatched junction nucleotides: 6. As DNA, the CDR3 is TGCGCCAGCAGTCATGCCCGGGACAGGGGGACAACTAATGAAAAACTGTTTTTT. It specifies CASSHARDRGTTNEKLFF.

This sequence joins TRBV10-3 and TRBJ2-7; D is possibly TRBD2 (5 bases). The V gene's germline CDR1 is ENHRY and CDR2 SYGVKD. V was cut by 7 bases and J by 2 bases, with 9 bases left in between. CDR3 length: 12 amino acids. CDR3 protein: CAIKDGTYEQYF. The CDR3 bases are TGTGCCATCAAGGACGGGACCTACGAGCAGTACTTC.

This clonotype occurred once. The V and J genes are TRBV24-1 and TRBJ1-2; TRBD1 matches at 7 bases. This CDR3 has 14 amino acids. Germline loops: CDR1 KGHDR, CDR2 SFDVKD. V trimming: 3 bases; J trimming: 6 bases; junction bases outside the gene matches: 6. The CDR3 DNA follows: TGTGCCACCAGTGATCCCGACAGGGAGGATGGCTACACCTTC. The encoded protein is CATSDPDREDGYTF.

V usage is TRBV20-1 and J usage is TRBJ2-3; the D gene could be TRBD1 or TRBD2 (7 bases each). Germline V CDR1 and CDR2: DFQATT, SNEGSKA (reference sequence). The CDR3 has 14 amino acids. Trimming shortened V by 3 bases and J by 4 bases, and 14 bases separated the two germline ends. CDR3 DNA: TGCAGTGCTAGCAGGGGGGGCAGGGCAGATACGCAGTATTTT. It specifies CSASRGGRADTQYF.

The gene calls are TRBV2 and TRBJ2-2; D might be TRBD1 (5 bases). In germline, CDR1 is SNHLY, CDR2 FYNNEI. This CDR3 comprises 17 residues. V was trimmed by 0 bases and J by 2 bases, leaving 13 bases between them. CDR3 in DNA: TGTGCCAGCAGTGAAGCTGGACACTTTATTAACACCGGGGAGCTGTTTTTT. Protein sequence: CASSEAGHFINTGELFF.

The J gene is TRBJ2-7, the V gene TRBV3-1; tentative D call: TRBD2 (6 bases). Per germline, CDR1 LGHDT and CDR2 YNNKEL (reference sequence). The ends were cut back, 1 base at V and 8 bases at J, with 15 bases in the middle. CDR3 size: 14 residues. The CDR3 coding sequence is TGTGCCAGCAGCCAAGTAACCGGACTACCAAAGCAGTACTTC. Translating gives CASSQVTGLPKQYF.

CDR3 DNA: TGCAGTGCTATGCCTCGTCCAGGGGTGCGGGGCTACACCTTC. Translated: CSAMPRPGVRGYTF. The gene calls are TRBV20-1 and TRBJ1-2; a possible D gene is TRBD1 (6 bases). V lost 4 bases to trimming and J lost 8 bases, with 20 bases between them. The CDR3 covers 14 residues. CDR1 and CDR2 from the germline V gene are DFQATT and SNEGSKA (reference sequence).

The chain's CDR3 is CASSQNRGFWNEQYF. CDR3 nucleotide sequence: TGTGCCAGCAGCCAAAACAGGGGATTTTGGAACGAGCAGTACTTC. The J gene is TRBJ2-7, the V gene TRBV3-1, with TRBD1 identical over 7 bases. V lost 2 bases to trimming and J lost 5 bases; unmatched junction nucleotides: 9. The germline V gene encodes CDR1 LGHDT and CDR2 YNNKEL (reference sequence). The CDR3 extends over 15 amino acids.

The chain is built from TRBV30 and TRBJ2-7; D possibly corresponds to TRBD1 (7 bases). Germline V gives CDR1 GTSNPN, CDR2 SVGIG (reference sequence). The CDR3 extends over 13 amino acids. V lost 5 bases and J 5 bases, leaving 16 bases between the germline ends. The CDR3 DNA is TGTGCCTGGTCCTGGGGCAGGGGGGACGAGCAGTACTTC. It specifies CAWSWGRGDEQYF.

The rearrangement joins TRBV12-3 or TRBV12-4 to TRBJ2-1; TRBD2 matches 9 bases. After removal of 6 bases from V and 5 bases from J, the junction contained 17 bases not matched to a gene. The CDR3 spans 18 residues. The CDR3 loop is CASRVTSGAPIGNNEQFF. The CDR3 DNA is TGTGCCAGCAGGGTGACTAGCGGCGCCCCCATTGGGAACAATGAGCAGTTCTTC.

V is TRBV10-2 and J is TRBJ2-7; TRBD1 might be the D (6 bases). V lost 0 bases and J lost 4, with 13 bases in between. CDR3 length equals 15 residues. CDR1 WSHSY and CDR2 SAAADI come from the germline V gene. The DNA of the CDR3 is TGCGCCAGCAGTGAGTCGACAGGATGGGAGTACGAGCAGTACTTC. Amino acids: CASSESTGWEYEQYF.

For this clonotype: The conserved phenylalanine or tryptophan normally closing the CDR3 is absent here, so this likely arose from a read error. V gene TRBV19 combines with J gene TRBJ2-2, with D unclear. The CDR3 has 13 residues. The germline gives CDR1 LNHDA, CDR2 SQIVND (reference sequence). The V end was cut by 6 bases, the J end by 3 bases, with 8 bases between. This CDR3 reads CASSWAYTGELFS. The DNA of the CDR3 is TGTGCCAGTAGCTGGGCGTACACCGGGGAGCTGTTTTCT.

V usage is TRBV5-1 and J usage is TRBJ1-1; D unresolved. Between the trimmed V and J ends, which lost 7 bases and 1 base, there was a span of 8 bases. Germline CDR1 is SGHRS and CDR2 is YFSETQ. CDR3 length equals 12 residues. CDR3 nucleotides: TGCGCCAGCGGACTAAGGAACACTGAAGCTTTCTTT. It specifies CASGLRNTEAFF. Looking up the rest from reference TRBV5-1 and TRBJ1-1 gives the full variable domain: KAGVTQTPRYLIKTRGQQVTLSCSPISGHRSVSWYQQTPGQGLQFLFEYFSETQRNKGNFPGRFSGRQFSNSRSEMNVSTLELGDSALYLCASGLRNTEAFFGQGTRLTVV.

The gene calls are TRBV5-4 and TRBJ2-2; no clear D gene. V was clipped by 6 bases and J by 1 base, with 7 bases between them. The CDR3 runs to 13 residues. Germline V lookup: CDR1 SGHNT, CDR2 YYREEE (reference sequence). The CDR3 DNA follows: TGTGCCAGCAAAGGGATGAACACCGGGGAGCTGTTTTTT. Its translation: CASKGMNTGELFF. The full variable domain, completed using reference TRBV5-4 and TRBJ2-2, is ETGVTQSPTHLIKTRGQQVTLRCSSQSGHNTVSWYQQALGQGPQFIFQYYREEENGRGNFPPRFSGLQFPNYSSELNVNALELDDSALYLCASKGMNTGELFFGEGSRLTVL.

The chain links TRBV20-1 to TRBJ2-4; D could derive from TRBD1 or TRBD2 (5 bases each). CDR1 is DFQATT and CDR2 is SNEGSKA in the germline V gene (reference sequence). With 0 bases removed from V and 2 bases from J, the gap between germline ends came to 11 bases. The CDR3 has 15 amino acids. For the CDR3, the DNA is TGCAGTGCTAGAGACGGAGAGGGACCCAAAAACATTCAGTACTTC. This translates into CSARDGEGPKNIQYF.

The J gene is TRBJ2-7, the V gene TRBV19; D is perhaps TRBD1 or TRBD2 (6 bases each). The V gene's germline CDR1 is LNHDA and CDR2 SQIVND (reference sequence). This CDR3 contains 15 residues. Trimming stripped 5 bases from V and 4 bases from J, with 18 bases between. CDR3 nucleotide sequence: TGTGCCAGTAGTCACCGCGTAGGGGGGAATTACGAGCAGTACTTC. Protein sequence: CASSHRVGGNYEQYF.